These T cell receptor beta chains were read from a single sample in a study of T cell responses to AZD1222 COVID-19 vaccine. Data came from immunoSEQ multiplex PCR; TCRdb stores just in-frame clones and leaves some out. The profile covers 110,000 to 150,000 clones, with roughly 92% appearing a single time and around 1.5% taken by the ten largest. Sequenced material: peripheral blood, taken on day 0 of AZD1222 vaccination. These receptors were taken from an adult in good health. CDR3s include the opening cysteine and the closing phenylalanine or tryptophan. The D gene is left open where the match is weak. Clone size appears in some rows only: once, few, many, or a class for an expanded clone.

cdr3_aa	cdr3_nt	clone_size	v_call	j_call	d_call
CATSDLTRDGQETQYF	TGTGCCACCAGTGATTTAACCCGGGACGGTCAAGAGACCCAGTACTTC	NA	TRBV24-1	TRBJ2-5	NA
CASTIGGSSGNTIYF	TGTGCCAGTACTATAGGGGGCTCATCCGGAAACACCATATATTTT	NA	TRBV19	TRBJ1-3	TRBD1
CASTMGLASYEQYF	TGCGCCAGCACGATGGGGCTAGCCTCCTACGAGCAGTACTTC	NA	TRBV5-1	TRBJ2-7	NA
CASSQAPGGGETQYF	TGTGCCAGCAGCCAAGCTCCAGGGGGCGGGGAGACCCAGTACTTC	NA	TRBV3-1/TRBV3-2	TRBJ2-5	TRBD1
CATSPRTAAYGYTF	TGTGCCACCAGCCCACGGACAGCTGCCTATGGCTACACCTTC	NA	TRBV15	TRBJ1-2	NA
CASMFGGWSPLHF	TGTGCCAGCATGTTTGGGGGCTGGTCACCCCTCCACTTT	NA	TRBV6-5	TRBJ1-6	NA
CATAGTGGNYGYTF	TGTGCCACCGCCGGGACAGGGGGAAACTATGGCTACACCTTC	many	TRBV10-3	TRBJ1-2	TRBD1
CASRGSGVYGYTF	TGTGCCAGTAGGGGGTCTGGAGTTTATGGCTACACCTTC	few	TRBV19	TRBJ1-2	NA
CASSGRSTSYYEQYF	TGTGCCAGCAGTGGACGGAGCACCTCTTACTACGAGCAGTACTTC	NA	TRBV28	TRBJ2-7	NA
CASSPLAGNEQFF	TGTGCCAGCAGCCCATTAGCAGGCAATGAGCAGTTCTTC	NA	TRBV11-2	TRBJ2-1	NA
CAISEGNTEAFF	TGTGCCATCAGTGAAGGGAACACTGAAGCTTTCTTT	NA	TRBV10-3	TRBJ1-1	NA
CASSFKYRLTGGSYEQYF	TGTGCCAGCAGCTTTAAATACCGGTTGACAGGGGGATCCTACGAGCAGTACTTC	NA	TRBV7-9	TRBJ2-7	TRBD1
CASSFVGTEAFF	TGTGCCAGCAGCTTTGTTGGCACTGAAGCTTTCTTT	NA	TRBV5-6	TRBJ1-1	NA
CASSPRGVVGVGGEQYF	TGTGCCAGCTCACCAAGGGGGGTGGTTGGGGTCGGCGGCGAGCAGTACTTC	once	TRBV18	TRBJ2-7	NA
CASSKINYQTSYEQYF	TGTGCCAGCAGCAAAATTAACTACCAGACTTCCTACGAGCAGTACTTC	NA	TRBV21-1	TRBJ2-7	NA
CAWSRLGTSGRRGEQFF	TGTGCCTGGAGTAGGCTAGGGACTAGCGGGAGACGGGGTGAGCAGTTCTTC	NA	TRBV30	TRBJ2-1	TRBD2
CASSLGDYLGETQYF	TGTGCCAGCAGCTTGGGGGACTACCTAGGGGAGACCCAGTACTTC	NA	TRBV5-5	TRBJ2-5	TRBD2
CASTVLGRDNSPLHF	TGTGCCAGCACCGTACTGGGCAGGGATAATTCACCCCTCCACTTT	NA	TRBV6-6	TRBJ1-6	NA
CSAQQSSGANVLTF	TGCAGCGCTCAACAGAGCTCTGGGGCCAACGTCCTGACTTTC	NA	TRBV29-1	TRBJ2-6	NA
CASSQPTSGSAEQFF	TGCGCCAGCAGCCAACCGACTAGCGGGAGTGCGGAGCAGTTCTTC	once	TRBV4-1	TRBJ2-1	TRBD2
CASTQGGTGGDNEQFF	TGTGCCAGCACCCAAGGCGGGACAGGGGGGGACAATGAGCAGTTCTTC	NA	TRBV5-4	TRBJ2-1	TRBD1
CASSLLTGGNTIYF	TGTGCCAGCAGCTTACTGACAGGGGGAAACACCATATATTTT	NA	TRBV7-9	TRBJ1-3	TRBD1
CASSSPGTGATEAFF	TGTGCCAGCAGCTCACCCGGGACAGGGGCCACTGAAGCTTTCTTT	NA	TRBV7-9	TRBJ1-1	TRBD1
CASSPTTGPGAQYF	TGCGCCAGCAGCCCCACAACGGGGCCCGGGGCCCAGTACTTC	NA	TRBV10-1	TRBJ2-5	NA
CASSPTGGGQPQHF	TGTGCCAGTAGTCCCACAGGGGGCGGGCAGCCCCAGCATTTT	NA	TRBV19	TRBJ1-5	TRBD1
CASSRGANVLTF	TGTGCCAGTAGTAGAGGGGCCAACGTCCTGACTTTC	NA	TRBV25-1	TRBJ2-6	NA
CASSPNRDLGYGYTF	TGTGCCAGCTCACCAAACCGGGACTTGGGCTATGGCTACACCTTC	NA	TRBV18	TRBJ1-2	NA
CASSLGGAGSFYGYTF	TGTGCCAGCAGCTTGGGAGGCGCCGGCTCCTTCTATGGCTACACCTTC	NA	TRBV5-4	TRBJ1-2	NA